This T cell receptor beta chain appears in the sequencing data of a study of OX40 agonist ivuxolimab in advanced cancers. Study-level background: The costimulatory receptor OX40 (CD134) was targeted by ivuxolimab, a fully human IgG2 agonistic monoclonal antibody. Intravenous ivuxolimab was administered to patients every 2 weeks at six dose levels: 0.01, 0.1, 0.3, 1.5, 3 and 10 mg/kg. Of the approximately 53 patients in dose escalation, about 20 had hepatocellular carcinoma, some 15 had melanoma, 9 had renal cell carcinoma and 9 had head and neck cancer. A male proportion of roughly 85% and a mean age of about 60 years, ranging from about 23 to 90, were recorded for the dose-escalation cohort. Prior anti-PD-1, anti-PD-L1 or anti-CTLA-4 therapy was permitted, and checkpoint inhibitors had been received by about 36% of dose-escalation patients. Partial responses occurred in three dose-escalation patients, of whom one had hepatocellular carcinoma and two had cutaneous melanoma. Peripheral TCRbeta sequencing was intended to test whether TCR sequence diversity was altered and clonal T-cell expansion was caused by ivuxolimab. The paper describes the monotherapy dose-escalation part (N of about 55 patients) of the phase I trial of ivuxolimab. The paper's findings and limits, for the study overall: In the 0.1-3.0 mg/kg groups, partial responders were among the patients with the lowest normalized peripheral clonal expansion, particularly in CD8+ T cells. After ivuxolimab, CD8+ T cells had more expanded clones than CD4+ T cells on average. Low levels of normalized T-cell clonal expansion were also seen in some patients who did not respond. At doses of 0.1 to 3.0 mg/kg, clonal expansion of both CD4+ and CD8+ blood T cells was observed from baseline to week 6. Which antigens the clonally expanded peripheral T cells were specific for was not determined.

Clipping removes 6 bases from V and 4 bases from J, with 7 as the unmatched junction base count. From its cysteine to its phenylalanine, the CDR3 spans 15 amino acids. Only the CDR3 DNA stays, 45 bases, in frame from base 1. The germline V gene (reference sequence) provides CDR1 SEHNR and CDR2 FQNEAQ. About this clone: The clone's antigen remains unknown. No much larger clone is present one base from it, and per-base qualities are unavailable.

Patients with a history of autoimmune disease or receiving systemic immunosuppression were excluded from the trial. Peripheral blood for TCR sequencing was collected from all dose cohorts at baseline, on cycle 4 day 1, and on cycle 7 day 1. Samples came from an open-label, multicenter, first-in-human phase I dose-escalation trial of ivuxolimab. Adults with locally advanced or metastatic melanoma, renal cell, hepatocellular, or head and neck squamous cell carcinoma were enrolled in the trial. Before TCR sequencing, CD4+ T cells and CD8+ T cells from peripheral blood were sorted into separate populations. Genomic DNA was extracted from sorted cells for sequencing of the TCRbeta CDR3 region. The immunoSEQ Assay was used for sequencing of TCRbeta CDR3 regions. The immuneACCESS repertoire file appears here via TCRdb, limited to in-frame rearrangements. These files lack a portion of the clones; in checked studies, under half of the deficit traces to unresolved V genes, and the cause of the others is not known. This sample holds 70,000 to 80,000 clones; 75% to 90% were observed only once. The ten largest clonotypes hold around 0.4% of the sample.

Here the chain combines TRBV7-9 and TRBJ1-4, with 8 central nucleotides matching TRBD1. The receptor was derived from an adult with an advanced solid tumor such as melanoma, head and neck, liver or kidney cancer. The material sequenced was CD4+ or CD8+ T cells sorted from blood, taken in a trial of the OX40 agonist ivuxolimab. The nucleotide sequence reads TGTGCCAGCAGTCCGCTCAGGGGGCTTAATGAAAAACTGTTTTTT. It codes for CASSPLRGLNEKLFF.